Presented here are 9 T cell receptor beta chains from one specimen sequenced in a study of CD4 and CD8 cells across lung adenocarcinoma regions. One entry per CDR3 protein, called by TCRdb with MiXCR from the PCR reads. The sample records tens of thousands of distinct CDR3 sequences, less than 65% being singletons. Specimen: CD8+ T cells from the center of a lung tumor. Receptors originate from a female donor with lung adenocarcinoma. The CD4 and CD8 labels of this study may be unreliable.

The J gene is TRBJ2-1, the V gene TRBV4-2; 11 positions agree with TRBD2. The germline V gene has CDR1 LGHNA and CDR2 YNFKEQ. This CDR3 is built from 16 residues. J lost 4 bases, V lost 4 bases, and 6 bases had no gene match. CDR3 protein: CASSPGTSGPYNEQFF. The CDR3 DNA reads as TGTGCCAGCAGCCCAGGGACTAGCGGCCCTTACAATGAGCAGTTCTTC.

CDR3 coding DNA: TGTGCCAGCAGTAGGGTAGGGGGGGATGAAAAACTGTTTTTT. It specifies CASSRVGGDEKLFF. V is TRBV12-3 or TRBV12-4 and J is TRBJ1-4; D may be TRBD1 (6 bases). Trimming shortened V by 5 bases and J by 6 bases, and 13 bases separated the two germline ends. This CDR3 comprises 14 residues.

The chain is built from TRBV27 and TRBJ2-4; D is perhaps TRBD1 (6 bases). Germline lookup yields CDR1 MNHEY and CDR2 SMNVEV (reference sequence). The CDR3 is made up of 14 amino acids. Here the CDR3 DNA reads TGTGCAGGAGTTGGGGGCCGTGCCCAAGAGACTCAGTACTTC. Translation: CAGVGGRAQETQYF.

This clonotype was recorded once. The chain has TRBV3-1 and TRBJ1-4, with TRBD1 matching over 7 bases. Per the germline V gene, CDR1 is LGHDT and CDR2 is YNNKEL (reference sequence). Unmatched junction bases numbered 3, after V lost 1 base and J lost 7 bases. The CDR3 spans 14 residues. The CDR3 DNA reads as TGTGCCAGCAGCCAAGGAGGGGGCCGTGAAAAACTGTTTTTT. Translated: CASSQGGGREKLFF.

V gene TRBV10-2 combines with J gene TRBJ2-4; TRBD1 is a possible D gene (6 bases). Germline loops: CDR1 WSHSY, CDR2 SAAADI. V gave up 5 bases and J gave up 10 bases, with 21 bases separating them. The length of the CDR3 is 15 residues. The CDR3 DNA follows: TGCGCCAGCAGTACGGGGCTGTGGGACACAAATATTCAGTACTTC. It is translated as CASSTGLWDTNIQYF.

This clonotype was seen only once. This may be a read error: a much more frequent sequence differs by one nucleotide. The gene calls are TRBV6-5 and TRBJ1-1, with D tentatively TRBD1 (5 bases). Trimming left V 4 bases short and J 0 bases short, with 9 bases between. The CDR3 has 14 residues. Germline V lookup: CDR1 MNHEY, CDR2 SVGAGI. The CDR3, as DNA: TGTGCCAGCAGTTCGGGACGGCTGAACACTGAAGCTTTCTTT. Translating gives CASSSGRLNTEAFF.

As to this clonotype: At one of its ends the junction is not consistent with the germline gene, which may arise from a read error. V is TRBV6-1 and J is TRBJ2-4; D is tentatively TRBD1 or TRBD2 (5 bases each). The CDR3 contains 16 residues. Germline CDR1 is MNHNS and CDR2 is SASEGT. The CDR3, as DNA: TGTCTCAGCCGCGACGAGGGGCGATGGGCCAAAGATACGCAGTACTTT. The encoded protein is CLSRDEGRWAKDTQYF.

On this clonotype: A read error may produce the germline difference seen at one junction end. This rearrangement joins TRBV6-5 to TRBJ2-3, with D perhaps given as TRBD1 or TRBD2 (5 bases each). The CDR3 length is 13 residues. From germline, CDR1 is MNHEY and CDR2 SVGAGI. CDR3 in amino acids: CASSYWVAGAQFF. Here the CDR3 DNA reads TGTGCCAGCAGTTACTGGGTAGCCGGGGCGCAGTTTTTT.

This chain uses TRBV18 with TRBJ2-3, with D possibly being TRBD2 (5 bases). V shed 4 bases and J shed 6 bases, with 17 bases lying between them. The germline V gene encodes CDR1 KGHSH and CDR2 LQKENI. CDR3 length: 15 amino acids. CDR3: CASSQRAGLYDTQYF. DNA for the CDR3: TGTGCCAGCTCACAGAGGGCCGGGCTCTACGATACGCAGTATTTT.